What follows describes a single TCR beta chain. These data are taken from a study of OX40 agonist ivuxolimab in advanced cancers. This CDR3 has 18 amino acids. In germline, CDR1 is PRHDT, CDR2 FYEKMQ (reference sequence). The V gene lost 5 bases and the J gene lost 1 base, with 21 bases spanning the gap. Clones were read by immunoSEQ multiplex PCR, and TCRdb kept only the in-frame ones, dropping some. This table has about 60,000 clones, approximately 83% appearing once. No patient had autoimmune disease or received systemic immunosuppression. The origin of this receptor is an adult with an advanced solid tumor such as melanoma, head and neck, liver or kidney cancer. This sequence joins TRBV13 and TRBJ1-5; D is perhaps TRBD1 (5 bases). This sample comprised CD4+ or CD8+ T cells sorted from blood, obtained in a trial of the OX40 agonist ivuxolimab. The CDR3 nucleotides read TGTGCCAGCAGCCCCCTTGTGCGGGGCGGCGTGAGCAATCAGCCCCAGCATTTT. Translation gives CASSPLVRGGVSNQPQHF.